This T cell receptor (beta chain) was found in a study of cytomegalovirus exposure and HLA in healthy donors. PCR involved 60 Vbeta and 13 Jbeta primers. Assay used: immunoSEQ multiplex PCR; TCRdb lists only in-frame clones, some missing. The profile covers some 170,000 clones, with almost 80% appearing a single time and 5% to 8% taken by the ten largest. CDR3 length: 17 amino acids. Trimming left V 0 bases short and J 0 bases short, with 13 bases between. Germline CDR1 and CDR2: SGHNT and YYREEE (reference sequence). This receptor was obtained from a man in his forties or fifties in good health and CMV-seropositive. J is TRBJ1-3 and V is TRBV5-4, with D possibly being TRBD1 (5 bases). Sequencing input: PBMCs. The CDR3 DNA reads TGTGCCAGCAGCTTGGACCTCCAACAGGTCTCTGGAAACACCATATATTTT. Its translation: CASSLDLQQVSGNTIYF.